This T cell receptor (beta chain) is from a study of T cells in Graves' hyperthyroidism and ophthalmopathy. Study context: Peripheral blood was secured at the point of initial diagnosis, before any treatment.

The V gene lost 4 bases and the J gene lost 14 bases, with 20 bases spanning the gap. The CDR3 has 14 amino acids. From germline, CDR1 is SEHNR and CDR2 FQNEAQ (reference sequence). On the basis of clinical symptoms, serum thyroxine and TRAb, thyroid ultrasound and orbital computed tomography, diagnoses were made. This clonotype was recorded at least ten times. Authors of the study amplified TCR beta CDR3 regions from RNA transcripts. When the TCR CDR3 underwent first-round RT-PCR, the HTBI primer set was used. TCRdb re-derived calls from the multiplex PCR reads in MiXCR, one entry per CDR3 protein. This table holds about 360,000 distinct CDR3 sequences, around 14% found once.

The TCR sequence derives from a woman between 18 and 29 years old with Graves' hyperthyroidism. This chain uses TRBV7-9 with TRBJ1-4; D is perhaps TRBD1 (6 bases). The sequenced sample was blood. CDR3 residues: CASSSRSQGSALFF. The CDR3 region has the DNA TGTGCCAGCAGCTCGCGCTCACAGGGATCGGCCCTGTTTTTT.